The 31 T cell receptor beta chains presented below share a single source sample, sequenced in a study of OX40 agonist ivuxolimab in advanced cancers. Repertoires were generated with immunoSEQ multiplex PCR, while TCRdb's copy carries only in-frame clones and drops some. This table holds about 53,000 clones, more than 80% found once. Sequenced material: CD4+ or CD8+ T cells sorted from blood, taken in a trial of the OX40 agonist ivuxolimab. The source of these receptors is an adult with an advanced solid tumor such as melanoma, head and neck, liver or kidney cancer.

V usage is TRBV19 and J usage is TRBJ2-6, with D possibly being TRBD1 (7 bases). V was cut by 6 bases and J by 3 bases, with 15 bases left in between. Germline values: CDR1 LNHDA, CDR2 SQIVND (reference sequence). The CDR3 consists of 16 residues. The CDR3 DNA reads TGTGCCAGTAGCGGCAGGGGGGAATTTGGGGCCAACGTCCTGACTTTC. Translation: CASSGRGEFGANVLTF.

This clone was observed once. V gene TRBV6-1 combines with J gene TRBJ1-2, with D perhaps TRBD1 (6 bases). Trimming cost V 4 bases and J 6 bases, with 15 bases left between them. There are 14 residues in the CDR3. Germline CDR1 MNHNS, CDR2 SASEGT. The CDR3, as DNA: TGTGCCAGCAGTGCCACGGGGGCGCGGGATGGCTACACCTTC. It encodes CASSATGARDGYTF.

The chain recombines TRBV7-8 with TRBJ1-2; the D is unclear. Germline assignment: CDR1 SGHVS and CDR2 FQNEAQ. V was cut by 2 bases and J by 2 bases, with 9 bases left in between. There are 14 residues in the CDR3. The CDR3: CASSLYSDNYGYTF. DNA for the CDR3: TGTGCCAGCAGCTTATACTCAGACAACTATGGCTACACCTTC.

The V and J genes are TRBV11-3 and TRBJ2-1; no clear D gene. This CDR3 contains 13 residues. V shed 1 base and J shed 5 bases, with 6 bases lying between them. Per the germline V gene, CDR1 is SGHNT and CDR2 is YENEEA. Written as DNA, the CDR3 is TGTGCCAGCAGCTTAGGTCCGAACAATGAGCAGTTCTTC. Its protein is CASSLGPNNEQFF.

The CDR3 loop is CATSRAGSNEKLFF. The CDR3 coding sequence is TGTGCCACCAGCAGAGCAGGATCTAATGAAAAACTGTTTTTT. The V call is TRBV15, the J call TRBJ1-4; D gene ambiguous. Trimming left V 1 base short and J 3 bases short, with 6 bases between. The CDR3 runs to 14 residues. CDR1 and CDR2 from the germline V gene are LNHNV and YYDKDF (reference sequence).

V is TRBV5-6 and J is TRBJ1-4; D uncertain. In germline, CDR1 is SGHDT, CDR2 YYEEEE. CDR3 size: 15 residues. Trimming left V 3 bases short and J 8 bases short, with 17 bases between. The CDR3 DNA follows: TGTGCCAGCAGCTCCGGGTATACCCAGGCGGAAAAACTGTTTTTT. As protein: CASSSGYTQAEKLFF.

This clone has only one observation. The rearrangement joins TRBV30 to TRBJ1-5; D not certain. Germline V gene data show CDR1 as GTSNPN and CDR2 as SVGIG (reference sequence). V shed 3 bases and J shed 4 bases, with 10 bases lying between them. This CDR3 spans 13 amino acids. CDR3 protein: CAWRKGPNQPQHF. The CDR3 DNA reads TGTGCCTGGAGGAAAGGGCCTAATCAGCCCCAGCATTTT.

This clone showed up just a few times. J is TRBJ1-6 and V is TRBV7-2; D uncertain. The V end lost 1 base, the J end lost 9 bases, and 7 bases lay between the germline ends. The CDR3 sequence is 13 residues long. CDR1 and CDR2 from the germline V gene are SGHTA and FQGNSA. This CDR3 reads CASSLDGVSPLHF. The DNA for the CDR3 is TGTGCCAGCAGCTTAGATGGAGTTTCACCCCTCCACTTT.

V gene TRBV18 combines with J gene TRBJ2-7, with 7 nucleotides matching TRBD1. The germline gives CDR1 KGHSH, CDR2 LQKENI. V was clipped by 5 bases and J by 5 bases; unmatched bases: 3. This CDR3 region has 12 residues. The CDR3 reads CASSTTGDEQYF. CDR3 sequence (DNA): TGTGCCAGCTCAACCACAGGGGACGAGCAGTACTTC.

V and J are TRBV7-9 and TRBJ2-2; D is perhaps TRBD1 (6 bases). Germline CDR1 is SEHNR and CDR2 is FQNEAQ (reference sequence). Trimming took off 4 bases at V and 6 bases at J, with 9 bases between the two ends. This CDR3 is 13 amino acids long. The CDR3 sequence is CASSSQGSGELFF. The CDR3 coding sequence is TGTGCCAGCAGCTCACAGGGTTCCGGGGAGCTGTTTTTT.

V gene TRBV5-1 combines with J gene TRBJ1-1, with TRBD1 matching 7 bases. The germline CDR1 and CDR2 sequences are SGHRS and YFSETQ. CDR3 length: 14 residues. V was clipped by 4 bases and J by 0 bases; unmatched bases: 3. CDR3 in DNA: TGCGCCAGCAGCGGGACAGCCATGAACACTGAAGCTTTCTTT. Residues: CASSGTAMNTEAFF.

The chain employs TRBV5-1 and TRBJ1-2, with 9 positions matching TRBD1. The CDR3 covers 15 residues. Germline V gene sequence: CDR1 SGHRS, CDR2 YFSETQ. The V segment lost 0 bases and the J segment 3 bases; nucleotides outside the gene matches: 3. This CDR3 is CASSLGGQGDYGYTF. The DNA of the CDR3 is TGCGCCAGCAGCTTGGGGGGACAGGGCGACTATGGCTACACCTTC.

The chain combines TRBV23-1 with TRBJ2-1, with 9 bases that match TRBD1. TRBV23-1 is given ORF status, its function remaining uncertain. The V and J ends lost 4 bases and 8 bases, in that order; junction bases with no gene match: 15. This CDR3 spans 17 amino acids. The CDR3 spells CASSPPGTGRVRHEQFF. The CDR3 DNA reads TGCGCCAGCAGTCCCCCCGGGACAGGGAGGGTTAGGCATGAGCAGTTCTTC.

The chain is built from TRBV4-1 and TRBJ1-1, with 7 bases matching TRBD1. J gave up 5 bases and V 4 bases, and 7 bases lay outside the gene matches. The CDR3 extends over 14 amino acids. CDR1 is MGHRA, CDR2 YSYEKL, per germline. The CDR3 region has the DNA TGCGCCAGCAGCCGGACAGGTTGGCGTACTGAAGCTTTCTTT. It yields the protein CASSRTGWRTEAFF.

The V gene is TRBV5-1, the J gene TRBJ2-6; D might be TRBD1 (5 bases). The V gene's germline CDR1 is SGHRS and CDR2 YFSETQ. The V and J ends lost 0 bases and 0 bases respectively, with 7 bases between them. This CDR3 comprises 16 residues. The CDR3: CASSLGQLSGANVLTF. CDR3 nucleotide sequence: TGCGCCAGCAGCTTGGGACAGCTCTCTGGGGCCAACGTCCTGACTTTC.

The CDR3 sequence is CASSPRQNEKLFF. CDR3 coding DNA: TGTGCCAGCTCACCACGACAGAATGAAAAACTGTTTTTT. The V and J genes are TRBV18 and TRBJ1-4; tentative D call: TRBD1 (5 bases). The V gene's germline CDR1 is KGHSH and CDR2 LQKENI. The length of the CDR3 is 13 residues. The germline V and J ends were trimmed by 1 base and 5 bases, with 5 bases remaining between them.

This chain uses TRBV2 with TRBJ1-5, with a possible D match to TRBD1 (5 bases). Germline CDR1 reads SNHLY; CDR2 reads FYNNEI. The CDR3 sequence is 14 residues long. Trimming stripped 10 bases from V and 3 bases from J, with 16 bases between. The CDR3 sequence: CATSPTGFNQPQHF. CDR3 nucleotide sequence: TGTGCCACCTCCCCTACAGGATTCAATCAGCCCCAGCATTTT.

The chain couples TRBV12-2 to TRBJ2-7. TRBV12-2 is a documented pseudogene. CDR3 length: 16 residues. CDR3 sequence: CASRPSRAVKYYEQYF. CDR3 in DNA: TGTGCAAGTCGCCCCTCTCGGGCAGTAAAATACTACGAGCAGTACTTC.

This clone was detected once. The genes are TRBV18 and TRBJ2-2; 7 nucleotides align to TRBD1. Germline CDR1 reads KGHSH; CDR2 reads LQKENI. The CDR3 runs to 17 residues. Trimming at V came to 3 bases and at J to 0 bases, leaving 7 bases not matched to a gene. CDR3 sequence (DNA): TGTGCCAGCTCACCCCGACAGGGCACCGCGAACACCGGGGAGCTGTTTTTT. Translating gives CASSPRQGTANTGELFF.

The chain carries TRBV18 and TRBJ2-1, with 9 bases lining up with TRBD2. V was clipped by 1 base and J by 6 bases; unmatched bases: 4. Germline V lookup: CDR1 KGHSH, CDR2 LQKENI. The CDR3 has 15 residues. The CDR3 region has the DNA TGTGCCAGCTCACCACTAGCGGGGGAATTCAATGAGCAGTTCTTC. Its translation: CASSPLAGEFNEQFF.

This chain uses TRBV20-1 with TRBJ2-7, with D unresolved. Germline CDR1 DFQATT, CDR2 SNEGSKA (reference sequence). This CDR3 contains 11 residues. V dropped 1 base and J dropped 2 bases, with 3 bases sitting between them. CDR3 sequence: CSARGPYEQYF. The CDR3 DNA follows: TGCAGTGCTAGAGGTCCCTACGAGCAGTACTTC.

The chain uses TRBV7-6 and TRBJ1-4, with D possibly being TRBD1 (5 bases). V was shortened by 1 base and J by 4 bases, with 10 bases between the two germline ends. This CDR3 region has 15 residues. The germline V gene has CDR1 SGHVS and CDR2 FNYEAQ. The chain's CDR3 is CASSLGRQGNEKLFF. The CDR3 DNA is TGTGCCAGCAGCTTAGGTCGTCAGGGTAATGAAAAACTGTTTTTT.

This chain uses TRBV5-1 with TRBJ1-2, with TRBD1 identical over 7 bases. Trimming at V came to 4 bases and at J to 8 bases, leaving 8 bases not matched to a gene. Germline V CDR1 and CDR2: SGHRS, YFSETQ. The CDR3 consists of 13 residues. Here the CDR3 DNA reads TGCGCCAGCAGCCCCGGGACAGCCTTCGGCTACACCTTC. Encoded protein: CASSPGTAFGYTF.

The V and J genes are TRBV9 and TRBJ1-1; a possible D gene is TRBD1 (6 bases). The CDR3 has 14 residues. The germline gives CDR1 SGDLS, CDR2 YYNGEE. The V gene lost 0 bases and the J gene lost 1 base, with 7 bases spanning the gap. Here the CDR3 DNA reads TGTGCCAGCAGCGTAGAGGGACAGAACACTGAAGCTTTCTTT. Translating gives CASSVEGQNTEAFF.

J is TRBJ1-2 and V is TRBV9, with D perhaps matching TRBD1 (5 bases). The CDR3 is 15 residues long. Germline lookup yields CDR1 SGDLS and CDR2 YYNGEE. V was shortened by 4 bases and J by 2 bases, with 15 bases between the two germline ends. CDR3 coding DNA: TGTGCCAGCAGCCGAGAACGGGGGAACAACTATGGCTACACCTTC. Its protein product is CASSRERGNNYGYTF.

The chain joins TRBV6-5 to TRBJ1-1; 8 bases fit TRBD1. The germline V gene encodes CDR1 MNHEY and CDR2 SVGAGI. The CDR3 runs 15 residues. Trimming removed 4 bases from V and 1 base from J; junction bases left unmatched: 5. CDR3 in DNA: TGTGCCAGCAGTTCGGACAGGGTGAGGAACACTGAAGCTTTCTTT. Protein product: CASSSDRVRNTEAFF.

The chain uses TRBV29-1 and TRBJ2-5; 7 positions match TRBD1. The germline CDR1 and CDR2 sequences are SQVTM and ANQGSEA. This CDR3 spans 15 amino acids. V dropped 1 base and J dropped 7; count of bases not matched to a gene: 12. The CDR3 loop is CSVEVSGTAVRTQYF. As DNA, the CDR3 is TGCAGCGTTGAAGTATCAGGGACAGCGGTCAGGACCCAGTACTTC. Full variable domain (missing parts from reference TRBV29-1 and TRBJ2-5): SAVISQKPSRDICQRGTSLTIQCQVDSQVTMMFWYRQQPGQSLTLIATANQGSEATYESGFVIDKFPISRPNLTFSTLTVSNMSPEDSSIYLCSVEVSGTAVRTQYFGPGTRLLVL.

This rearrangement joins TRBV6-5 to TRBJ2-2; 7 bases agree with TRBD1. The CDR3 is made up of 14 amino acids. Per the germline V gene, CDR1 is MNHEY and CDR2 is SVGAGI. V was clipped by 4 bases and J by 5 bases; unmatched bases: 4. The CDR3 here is CASSSGTVTGELFF. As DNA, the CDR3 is TGTGCCAGCAGTTCCGGGACAGTAACCGGGGAGCTGTTTTTT.

The CDR3 DNA is TGTGCCAGCAGTTTATTGTCCACTAGCGGGGGGCCCGGGGAGCTGTTTTTT. The encoded protein is CASSLLSTSGGPGELFF. The chain uses TRBV28 and TRBJ2-2; TRBD2 matches 12 bases. The junction had 6 bases not matched to a gene; V was cut back by 1 base and J by 6 bases. The germline CDR1 and CDR2 sequences are MDHEN and SYDVKM. This CDR3 is 17 amino acids long.

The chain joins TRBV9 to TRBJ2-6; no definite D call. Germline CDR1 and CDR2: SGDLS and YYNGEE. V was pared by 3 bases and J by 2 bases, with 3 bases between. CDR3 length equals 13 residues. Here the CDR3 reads CASSEPGANVLTF. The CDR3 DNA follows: TGTGCCAGCAGCGAACCTGGGGCCAACGTCCTGACTTTC.

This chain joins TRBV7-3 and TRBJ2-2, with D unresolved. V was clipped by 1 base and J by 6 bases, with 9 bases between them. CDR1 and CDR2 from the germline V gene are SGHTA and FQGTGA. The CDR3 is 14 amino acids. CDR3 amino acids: CASSLSGGAGELFF. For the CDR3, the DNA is TGTGCCAGCAGCTTAAGTGGCGGAGCCGGGGAGCTGTTTTTT.